The T cell receptor beta chain under discussion was sequenced for a study of cytomegalovirus exposure and HLA in healthy donors. Notes on the study in general: Through in vitro validation, three CMV-associated chains were shown to be specific for CMV antigens.

Details on this clone: The antigen is not known.

Looked up from germline, CDR1 is MNHNS and CDR2 is SASEGT. The CDR3 consists of 15 residues. Deletions cut 3 bases from V and 0 bases from J, with 9 bases between. PCR used 60 Vbeta primers and 13 Jbeta primers. Original methodology: In a later analysis, the count reached about 80 million unique TCR beta chains, with roughly 9.9 million shared. The data were produced by immunoSEQ multiplex PCR, yet TCRdb's version contains in-frame clones alone and is incomplete. The D gene and trimming were derived from the DNA, and the V and J assignments and clone size from that table. Of 150,000 to 200,000 clones listed, 75% to 85% are singletons.

The chain employs TRBV6-1 and TRBJ1-5; tentatively, D is TRBD1 (5 bases). The receptor was isolated from a woman between 45 and 65 years old in good health and CMV-seropositive. The sequenced sample consisted of PBMCs. This chain's CDR3 is CASSELDSSNQPQHF. CDR3 coding DNA: TGTGCCAGCAGTGAGCTAGACAGTAGCAATCAGCCCCAGCATTTT.